This TCR beta chain was recovered during a study of OX40 agonist ivuxolimab in advanced cancers. The germline gives CDR1 GTSNPN, CDR2 SVGIG (reference sequence). Between the trimmed V and J ends, which lost 8 bases and 5 bases, there was a span of 16 bases. The length of the CDR3 is 13 residues. Sequencing was performed with immunoSEQ multiplex PCR; in TCRdb, only in-frame clones are kept and a portion is missing. Among approximately 89,000 clones listed, about nine tenths were seen once. This rearrangement joins TRBV30 to TRBJ2-4; maybe TRBD2 (6 bases). Sequences were derived from CD4+ or CD8+ T cells sorted from blood, sampled in a trial of the OX40 agonist ivuxolimab. This TCR was recovered from an adult with an advanced solid tumor such as melanoma, head and neck, liver or kidney cancer. The DNA of the CDR3 is TGTGCCCGAACAGAGGAGGGGCAAAACATTCAGTACTTC. Translated: CARTEEGQNIQYF.